These 5 T cell receptor beta chains originate from one sample sequenced in a study of shared clonotypes between healthy human individuals. Repertoires were generated with immunoSEQ multiplex PCR, while TCRdb's copy carries only in-frame clones and drops some. The sample contains around 700,000 clones, about two thirds of which appear only once. Material for sequencing was memory CD4+ T cells sorted from blood. Subset defined: CD45RA-negative fraction. Every receptor here comes from a woman under 40 in good health.

This clone was recorded only once. CDR3 nucleotides: TGTGCCAGCTACGGGGTAGGGGGGAGAGGAGGAAGGAATGAGCAGTTCTTC. It is translated as CASYGVGGRGGRNEQFF. The chain employs TRBV19 and TRBJ2-1; D could derive from TRBD1 or TRBD2 (6 bases each). From germline, CDR1 is LNHDA and CDR2 SQIVND (reference sequence). Trimming took off 9 bases at V and 7 bases at J, with 28 bases between the two ends. This CDR3 is built from 17 residues.

V gene TRBV5-6 combines with J gene TRBJ2-7; D is uncertain. The length of the CDR3 is 15 residues. Between the trimmed V and J ends, which lost 6 bases and 3 bases, there was a span of 19 bases. CDR1 SGHDT and CDR2 YYEEEE come from the germline V gene. The CDR3 protein is CASKTLADGDYEQYF. The CDR3 DNA sequence: TGTGCCAGCAAAACGCTGGCCGACGGAGACTACGAGCAGTACTTC.

This chain uses TRBV11-2 with TRBJ2-5, with D uncertain. Trimming took off 5 bases at V and 5 bases at J, with 12 bases between the two ends. Germline V gives CDR1 SGHAT, CDR2 FQNNGV. The length of the CDR3 is 13 residues. The CDR3 protein is CASSQPAVETQYF. CDR3 DNA: TGTGCCAGCAGCCAACCGGCCGTCGAGACCCAGTACTTC.

The gene calls are TRBV7-9 and TRBJ1-1; the D is unclear. CDR3 length: 15 residues. Trimming took off 4 bases at V and 0 bases at J, with 12 bases between the two ends. Germline-derived CDR1 and CDR2 are SEHNR and FQNEAQ (reference sequence). CDR3 loop: CASSSPSRLNTEAFF. Written as DNA, the CDR3 is TGTGCCAGCAGCTCCCCCTCGCGCCTGAACACTGAAGCTTTCTTT.

The chain links TRBV5-1 to TRBJ2-2; no clear D gene. This CDR3 region has 12 residues. The V end was cut by 4 bases, the J end by 0 bases, with 1 base between. The germline V gene encodes CDR1 SGHRS and CDR2 YFSETQ. The CDR3 DNA is TGCGCCAGCAGCCCGAACACCGGGGAGCTGTTTTTT. Translated: CASSPNTGELFF.